Below, 4 T cell receptor beta chains from the same sample are listed, as sequenced in a study of T cell repertoires in cytomegalovirus infection. From the reads, TCRdb called clonotypes with MiXCR, one entry per CDR3 protein. In the table there are around 430,000 distinct CDR3 sequences, about 44% of which are singletons. The antigens of these receptors remain unknown. Specimen: cultured PBMCs, collected from culture after CMV antigen stimulation. Every receptor here comes from a human donor in good health (CMV status not recorded). Some clones in this sample may be carry-over from other donors' samples.

CDR3 in DNA: TGTGCCAGCAGCCCTATCAGGGTAGGTGAGCAGTTCTTC. Its protein is CASSPIRVGEQFF. V gene TRBV11-2 combines with J gene TRBJ2-1; D is perhaps TRBD1 (5 bases). The germline CDR1 and CDR2 sequences are SGHAT and FQNNGV. This CDR3 region has 13 residues. V dropped 5 bases and J dropped 9 bases, with 14 bases sitting between them. The whole variable domain, filled in from reference TRBV11-2 and TRBJ2-1, reads EAGVAQSPRYKIIEKRQSVAFWCNPISGHATLYWYQQILGQGPKLLIQFQNNGVVDDSQLPKDRFSAERLKGVDSTLKIQPAKLEDSAVYLCASSPIRVGEQFFGPGTRLTVL.

In nucleotides, the CDR3 is TGTGCCAGCGGCGGGAACAGTCCCCTAGCCAAAAACATTCAGTACTTC. Translated, it gives CASGGNSPLAKNIQYF. The rearrangement uses TRBV28 and TRBJ2-4; tentatively, D is TRBD2 (6 bases). CDR3 size: 16 residues. V lost 8 bases, J lost 0 bases, and 17 bases lay in between. CDR1 is MDHEN, CDR2 SYDVKM, per germline.

This clonotype was seen a handful of times. The J gene is TRBJ2-2, the V gene TRBV7-2; 8 nucleotides line up with TRBD2. The junction had 2 bases not matched to a gene; V was cut back by 0 bases and J by 2 bases. Germline assignment: CDR1 SGHTA and CDR2 FQGNSA. This CDR3 has 16 amino acids. The CDR3 protein is CASSLAAGGNTGELFF. In nucleotides, the CDR3 is TGTGCCAGCAGCTTAGCCGCGGGGGGTAACACCGGGGAGCTGTTTTTT.

This clonotype has just a few counts. The J gene is TRBJ2-1, the V gene TRBV11-3; TRBD1 or TRBD2 may be the D gene (5 bases each). With 3 bases removed from V and 5 bases from J, the gap between germline ends came to 11 bases. CDR1 SGHNT and CDR2 YENEEA come from the germline V gene. The CDR3 length is 14 residues. The CDR3 loop is CASSFGDEDNEQFF. The CDR3 DNA follows: TGTGCCAGCAGCTTTGGGGACGAAGACAATGAGCAGTTCTTC. The variable domain in full, completed from reference TRBV11-3 and TRBJ2-1, reads EAGVVQSPRYKIIEKKQPVAFWCNPISGHNTLYWYLQNLGQGPELLIRYENEEAVDDSQLPKDRFSAERLKGVDSTLKIQPAELGDSAVYLCASSFGDEDNEQFFGPGTRLTVL.